The rows below give T cell receptor beta chains drawn from one sample of a study of blood T cell repertoires in COVID-19. TCRdb's table, derived via immunoSEQ multiplex PCR, lists solely in-frame clones and lacks some. Of about 240,000 clones listed, approximately 85% are singletons. The sequenced sample consisted of peripheral blood. These receptors were collected from a woman over 75 with COVID-19, enrolled during active disease. Both conserved end residues are part of each CDR3. The D gene is left open where the match is weak. Some rows have no size entry. The others give once, few or many, or a class for an expanded clone.

j_call clone_size d_call v_call cdr3_aa cdr3_nt
TRBJ2-2 - TRBD1 TRBV19 CASSPRQGPGELFF TGTGCCAGTAGTCCTAGACAGGGCCCGGGGGAGCTGTTTTTT
TRBJ2-5 - TRBD1 TRBV5-1 CASSSLVGTVKETQYF TGCGCCAGCAGCTCACTCGTCGGGACAGTAAAGGAGACCCAGTACTTC
TRBJ2-2 - - TRBV19 CASIQTANTGELFF TGTGCCAGTATCCAGACAGCGAACACCGGGGAGCTGTTTTTT
TRBJ1-3 - - TRBV28 CASSLGRSSGNTIYF TGTGCCAGCAGTTTAGGGCGAAGCTCTGGAAACACCATATATTTT
TRBJ1-5 once - TRBV28 CASSFSLGRGNQPQHF TGTGCCAGCAGTTTTTCGTTGGGGAGAGGCAATCAGCCCCAGCATTTT
TRBJ2-2 - TRBD1 TRBV7-6 CASSFLTGGTGELFF TGTGCCAGCAGCTTCCTGACAGGGGGAACCGGGGAGCTGTTTTTT
TRBJ2-4 - TRBD1 TRBV6-2/TRBV6-3 CASSYKAQGVAKNIQYF TGTGCCAGCAGTTACAAGGCGCAGGGGGTAGCCAAAAACATTCAGTACTTC
TRBJ1-3 few - TRBV9 CASTPRQDAGGTIYF TGTGCCAGCACACCTCGACAGGACGCCGGAGGCACCATATATTTT
TRBJ2-7 - - TRBV11-2 CASSLVRGNYEQYF TGTGCCAGCAGCTTAGTTCGGGGAAACTACGAGCAGTACTTC
TRBJ2-1 - - TRBV5-1 CASSSGGRYNEQFF TGCGCCAGCAGCTCGGGGGGCCGGTACAATGAGCAGTTCTTC
TRBJ2-3 - - TRBV11-2 CASSPPGGSRTQYF TGTGCCAGCAGCCCCCCAGGTGGGTCCAGGACGCAGTATTTT
TRBJ1-4 - - TRBV5-1 CASSLTSGYYEKLFF TGCGCCAGCAGCTTAACCTCAGGATATTATGAAAAACTGTTTTTT
TRBJ2-7 many - TRBV5-1 CASSLDSGSGYEQYF TGCGCCAGCAGCTTGGATTCCGGGTCTGGCTACGAGCAGTACTTC
TRBJ2-5 - - TRBV5-1 CASSLQGVGQETQYF TGCGCCAGCAGCTTACAGGGTGTGGGCCAAGAGACCCAGTACTTC
TRBJ2-3 - - TRBV6-5 CASGGGRLTDTQYF TGTGCCAGCGGAGGCGGGCGTCTCACAGATACGCAGTATTTT
TRBJ1-2 - - TRBV6-5 CASRLTANYGYTF TGTGCCAGCAGGTTAACAGCTAACTATGGCTACACCTTC
TRBJ1-1 once - TRBV19 CASSIETSWAPNTEAFF TGTGCCAGTAGTATAGAGACCTCATGGGCACCGAACACTGAAGCTTTCTTT
TRBJ2-2 - TRBD1 TRBV18 CASSPPRTGIGGELFF TGTGCCAGCTCACCACCGAGGACAGGGATTGGCGGGGAGCTGTTTTTT
TRBJ2-3 - TRBD2 TRBV7-9 CASRERELTDTQYF TGTGCCAGCCGCGAGCGGGAGCTCACAGATACGCAGTATTTT
TRBJ2-1 - - TRBV19 CASSGGSTSYNEQFF TGTGCCAGCTCGGGGGGCTCGACCTCCTACAATGAGCAGTTCTTC
TRBJ1-3 - - TRBV5-4 CASSSRQVGGNTIYF TGTGCCAGCAGCTCGAGACAGGTTGGAGGAAACACCATATATTTT
TRBJ2-3 - TRBD1 TRBV19 CASSTRDSEKTDTQYF TGTGCCAGTAGTACTAGGGACAGTGAGAAAACAGATACGCAGTATTTT
TRBJ2-7 - - TRBV19 CASSIDWPRHEQYF TGTGCCAGTAGTATTGACTGGCCCCGACACGAGCAGTACTTC
TRBJ2-7 - TRBD2 TRBV4-2 CASSQGLAGGPKHEQYF TGTGCCAGCAGCCAAGGACTAGCGGGGGGGCCGAAGCACGAGCAGTACTTC
TRBJ1-5 few TRBD1 TRBV2 CASSRDRSVNQPQHF TGTGCCAGCAGCCGGGACAGGAGTGTCAATCAGCCCCAGCATTTT
TRBJ1-2 - - TRBV12-3/TRBV12-4 CASSLGAYGYTF TGTGCCAGCAGTTTGGGGGCCTATGGCTACACCTTC
TRBJ1-1 - - TRBV30 CAWSGEGTEAFF TGTGCCTGGAGTGGGGAGGGCACTGAAGCTTTCTTT
TRBJ2-5 - - TRBV6-6 CASSYPPTRETQYF TGTGCCAGCAGTTACCCTCCGACACGGGAGACCCAGTACTTC
TRBJ2-3 - - TRBV6-6 CASRFRVGTQYF TGTGCCAGCAGATTCAGGGTCGGTACGCAGTATTTT
TRBJ1-6 - - TRBV6-5 CASSTGQGMHSPLHF TGTGCCAGCAGCACTGGACAAGGGATGCATTCACCCCTCCACTTT
TRBJ2-5 - TRBD2 TRBV5-1 CASREGLAGGPETQYF TGCGCCAGCAGGGAGGGACTAGCGGGGGGGCCGGAGACCCAGTACTTC
TRBJ1-1 - - TRBV3-1/TRBV3-2 CASSPFPTGNTEAFF TGTGCCAGCAGCCCATTTCCGACAGGGAACACTGAAGCTTTCTTT
TRBJ1-5 - - TRBV18 CASSPSSEPQHF TGTGCCAGCTCACCCTCCTCGGAGCCCCAGCATTTT
TRBJ1-2 - - TRBV14 CASSADRRGYGYTF TGTGCCAGCAGCGCAGACAGGCGCGGCTATGGCTACACCTTC
TRBJ1-2 - TRBD1 TRBV6-5 CASRPGQGNYGYTF TGTGCCAGCAGGCCCGGACAGGGGAACTATGGCTACACCTTC
TRBJ2-1 - - TRBV27 CASNLFSSSYNEQFF TGTGCCAGCAATTTATTTTCCAGCTCCTACAATGAGCAGTTCTTC
TRBJ2-1 - - TRBV7-2 CASSFFGSHEQFF TGTGCCAGCAGCTTTTTCGGGAGCCATGAGCAGTTCTTC
TRBJ1-4 - - TRBV18 CASSPGLNEKLFF TGTGCCAGCTCACCAGGACTTAATGAAAAACTGTTTTTT
TRBJ2-3 - - TRBV12-3/TRBV12-4 CASSPTSDTQYF TGTGCCAGCAGCCCGACTAGTGATACGCAGTATTTT
TRBJ1-1 - - TRBV5-1 CASSDVSGAAEAFF TGCGCCAGCAGCGACGTTAGTGGTGCGGCTGAAGCTTTCTTT
TRBJ1-3 - - TRBV7-7 CASSEDPGNTIYF TGTGCTAGCAGCGAGGATCCCGGAAACACCATATATTTT
TRBJ1-5 - - TRBV5-1 CASSPQDLRGPQHF TGCGCCAGCAGCCCGCAAGACCTCAGGGGGCCCCAGCATTTT
TRBJ2-2 - - TRBV6-2/TRBV6-3 CASSYSEGSFLTGELFF TGTGCCAGCAGTTACTCAGAGGGTTCGTTTTTGACCGGGGAGCTGTTTTTT
TRBJ2-3 - - TRBV5-4 CASSLVGLGGDTQYF TGTGCCAGCAGCTTGGTGGGGTTGGGGGGAGATACGCAGTATTTT
TRBJ2-7 - TRBD1 TRBV5-1 CASSLGTGGNEQYF TGCGCCAGCAGCTTGGGGACAGGGGGGAACGAGCAGTACTTC
TRBJ1-2 few - TRBV6-5 CASSSTSNYGYTF TGTGCCAGCAGTTCGACATCTAACTATGGCTACACCTTC
TRBJ2-7 - TRBD1 TRBV11-2 CASSLTTGSYEQYF TGTGCCAGCAGCTTGACGACAGGGAGCTACGAGCAGTACTTC
TRBJ2-1 - - TRBV28 CASSSFLTSYNEQFF TGTGCCAGCAGTTCCTTCCTGACTAGCTACAATGAGCAGTTCTTC
TRBJ2-7 - - TRBV24-1 CATWHEQYF TGTGCCACCTGGCACGAGCAGTACTTC
TRBJ1-6 - - TRBV28 CASNPGDYNSPLHF TGTGCCAGCAACCCCGGGGATTATAATTCACCCCTCCACTTT
TRBJ1-2 - - TRBV29-1 CSVEDSSNYGYTF TGCAGCGTCGAGGACAGCTCTAACTATGGCTACACCTTC
TRBJ2-7 - TRBD1 TRBV28 CASSLLGTVYEQYF TGTGCCAGCAGTTTATTAGGGACAGTCTACGAGCAGTACTTC
TRBJ2-5 - TRBD2 TRBV6-2/TRBV6-3 CASSQLRTSAKETQYF TGTGCCAGCAGTCAATTACGGACTAGCGCTAAAGAGACCCAGTACTTC